This T cell receptor beta chain was observed in a study of control samples from healthy donors and cancer patients. The method was immunoSEQ multiplex PCR; TCRdb's version includes in-frame clones alone and lacks a portion of them. This table holds roughly 90,000 clones, roughly 86% found once. Sequencing was performed on blood. This receptor was identified in a woman in her sixties in good health.

The CDR3: CASSSLLNTEAFF. The DNA for the CDR3 is TGTGCCAGCAGCTCTCTGTTGAACACTGAAGCTTTCTTT. The chain carries TRBV7-9 and TRBJ1-1; D remains ambiguous. The CDR3 runs to 13 residues. Germline CDR1 and CDR2: SEHNR and FQNEAQ (reference sequence). Trimming removed 4 bases from V and 0 bases from J, with 6 bases in between.